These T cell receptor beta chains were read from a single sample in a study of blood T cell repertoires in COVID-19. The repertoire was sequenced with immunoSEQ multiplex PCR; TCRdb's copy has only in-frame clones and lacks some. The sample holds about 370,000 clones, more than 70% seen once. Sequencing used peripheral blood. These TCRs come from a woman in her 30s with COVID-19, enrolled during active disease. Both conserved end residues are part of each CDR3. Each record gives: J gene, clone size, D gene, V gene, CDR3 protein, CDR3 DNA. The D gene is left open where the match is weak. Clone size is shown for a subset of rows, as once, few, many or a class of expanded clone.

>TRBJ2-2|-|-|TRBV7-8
CASSLAGAIGELFF
TGTGCCAGCAGCTTAGCGGGAGCGATCGGGGAGCTGTTTTTT
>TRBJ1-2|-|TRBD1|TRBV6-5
CASSYGTGESYGYTF
TGTGCCAGCAGTTACGGGACAGGGGAAAGCTATGGCTACACCTTC
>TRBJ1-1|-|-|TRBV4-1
CASSQVLENTEAFF
TGCGCCAGCAGCCAAGTTTTAGAAAACACTGAAGCTTTCTTT
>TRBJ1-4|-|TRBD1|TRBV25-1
CASLSGTANEKLFF
TGTGCCAGCCTTTCCGGGACAGCTAATGAAAAACTGTTTTTT
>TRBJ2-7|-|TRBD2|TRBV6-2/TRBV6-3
CASIPRGGTKYEQYF
TGTGCCAGCATCCCGCGGGGGGGCACCAAATACGAGCAGTACTTC
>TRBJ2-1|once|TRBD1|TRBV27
CASGAGQGYNEQFF
TGTGCAAGCGGCGCGGGACAGGGGTACAATGAGCAGTTCTTC
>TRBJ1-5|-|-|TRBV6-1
CASSEELSNQPQHF
TGTGCCAGCAGTGAAGAACTATCAAATCAGCCCCAGCATTTT
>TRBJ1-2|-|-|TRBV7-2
CASSFDRNYGYTF
TGTGCCAGCAGCTTTGACAGAAACTATGGCTACACCTTC
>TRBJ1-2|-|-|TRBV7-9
CASTNEYQGYTF
TGTGCCAGCACCAACGAGTATCAAGGCTACACCTTC
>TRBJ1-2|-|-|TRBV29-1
CSVPSDRGYTF
TGCAGCGTCCCGTCCGATCGGGGCTACACCTTC
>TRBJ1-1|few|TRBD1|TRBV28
CASSLPGTGNTEAFF
TGTGCCAGCAGTTTGCCCGGGACAGGGAACACTGAAGCTTTCTTT
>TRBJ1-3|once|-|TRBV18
CASSPLQNSGNTIYF
TGTGCCAGCTCACCGTTACAGAACTCTGGAAACACCATATATTTT
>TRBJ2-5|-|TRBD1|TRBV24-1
CATSDSGTGGGETQYF
TGTGCCACCAGTGATTCCGGGACAGGGGGAGGAGAGACCCAGTACTTC
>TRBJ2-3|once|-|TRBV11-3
CASSPRDLADTQYF
TGTGCCAGCAGCCCCCGGGACTTAGCAGATACGCAGTATTTT
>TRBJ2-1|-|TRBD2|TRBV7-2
CASSLGLAGGPNEQFF
TGTGCCAGCAGCTTAGGACTAGCGGGGGGGCCTAATGAGCAGTTCTTC
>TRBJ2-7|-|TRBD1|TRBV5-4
CASSAGSPGTGDEQYF
TGTGCCAGCAGCGCAGGGAGTCCCGGGACAGGGGACGAGCAGTACTTC
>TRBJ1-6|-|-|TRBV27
CASSPMGLNNSPLHF
TGTGCCAGCAGCCCCATGGGGCTTAACAATTCACCCCTCCACTTT
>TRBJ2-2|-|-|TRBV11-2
CASTKMEATGELFF
TGTGCCAGCACCAAGATGGAGGCCACCGGGGAGCTGTTTTTT
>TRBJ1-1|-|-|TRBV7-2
CASSFLGARGTEAFF
TGTGCCAGCAGCTTTTTAGGGGCTAGGGGCACTGAAGCTTTCTTT
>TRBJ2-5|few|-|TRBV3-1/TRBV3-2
CASSQGHVSGRKGETQYF
TGTGCCAGCAGCCAAGGTCATGTTAGCGGTCGCAAGGGGGAGACCCAGTACTTC
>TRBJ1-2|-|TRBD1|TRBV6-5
CASSYTPGQGAYGYTF
TGTGCCAGCAGTTACACTCCGGGACAGGGGGCCTATGGCTACACCTTC
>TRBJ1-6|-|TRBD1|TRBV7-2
CASSAGWDRRSYNSPLHF
TGTGCCAGCAGCGCGGGGTGGGACAGAAGATCCTATAATTCACCCCTCCACTTT
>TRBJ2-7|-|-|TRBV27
CASSPIGGGPYEQYF
TGTGCCAGCAGTCCCATAGGTGGAGGTCCTTACGAGCAGTACTTC
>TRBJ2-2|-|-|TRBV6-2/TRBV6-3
CASSYVAVTGELFF
TGTGCCAGCAGTTACGTAGCTGTCACCGGGGAGCTGTTTTTT
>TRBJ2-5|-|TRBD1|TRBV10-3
CAINSNRGKETQYF
TGTGCCATCAATTCAAACAGGGGTAAAGAGACCCAGTACTTC
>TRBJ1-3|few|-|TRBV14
CASSTTGGSGNTIYF
TGTGCCAGCAGCACAACCGGAGGTTCAGGAAACACCATATATTTT
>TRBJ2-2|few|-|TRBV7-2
CASSLGVPGTGELFF
TGTGCCAGCAGCTTAGGGGTCCCGGGGACCGGGGAGCTGTTTTTT
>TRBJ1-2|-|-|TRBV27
CASRPLTAGVGGYTF
TGTGCCAGCAGACCTCTTACCGCCGGGGTAGGCGGCTACACCTTC
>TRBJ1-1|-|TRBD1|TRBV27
CASSSLSGDSGGLEAFF
TGTGCCAGCAGCAGTTTATCGGGGGACAGCGGTGGTCTGGAAGCTTTCTTT
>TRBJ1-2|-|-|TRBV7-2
CATKRQPNYGYTF
TGTGCCACCAAAAGACAGCCGAACTATGGCTACACCTTC
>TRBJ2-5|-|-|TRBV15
CATLRLGSGETQYF
TGTGCCACCTTACGGCTTGGGAGTGGAGAGACCCAGTACTTC
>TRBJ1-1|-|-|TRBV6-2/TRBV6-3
CASSNRDTEAFF
TGTGCCAGCAGTAACCGAGACACTGAAGCTTTCTTT
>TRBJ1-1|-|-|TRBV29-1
CSVADRNTEAFF
TGCAGCGTTGCAGACAGGAACACTGAAGCTTTCTTT
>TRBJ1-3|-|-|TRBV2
CASSGEMTGNTIYF
TGTGCCAGCAGTGGCGAGATGACTGGAAACACCATATATTTT
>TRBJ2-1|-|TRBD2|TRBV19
CASSISGRAGGEQFF
TGTGCCAGTAGTATAAGCGGGAGGGCCGGTGGTGAGCAGTTCTTC
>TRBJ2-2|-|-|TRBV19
CASSRPGTFTGELFF
TGTGCCAGTAGTCGCCCCGGGACATTTACCGGGGAGCTGTTTTTT
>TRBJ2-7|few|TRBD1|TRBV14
CASSQPGQGRYEQYF
TGTGCCAGCAGCCAACCGGGACAGGGGCGTTACGAGCAGTACTTC
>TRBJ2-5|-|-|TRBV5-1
CASSLSGRQETQYF
TGCGCCAGCAGCTTAAGCGGGCGGCAAGAGACCCAGTACTTC
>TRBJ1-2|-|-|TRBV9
CASSVGTDAYGYTF
TGTGCCAGCAGCGTAGGGACTGATGCCTATGGCTACACCTTC
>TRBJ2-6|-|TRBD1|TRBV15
CATSRGQGGPGANVLTF
TGTGCCACCAGCAGGGGACAGGGAGGGCCTGGGGCCAACGTCCTGACTTTC
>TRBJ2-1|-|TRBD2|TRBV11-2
CASSPGGVGASYNEQFF
TGTGCCAGCAGCCCCGGGGGGGTAGGGGCGTCCTACAATGAGCAGTTCTTC
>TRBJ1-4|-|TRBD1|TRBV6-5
CASSYSTGLDEKLFF
TGTGCCAGCAGTTACTCGACAGGGTTGGATGAAAAACTGTTTTTT
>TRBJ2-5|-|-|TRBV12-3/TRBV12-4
CASSLNRETQYF
TGTGCCAGCAGTCTAAACCGGGAGACCCAGTACTTC
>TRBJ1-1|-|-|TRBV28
CASSLGFSGAFF
TGTGCCAGCAGTTTAGGGTTTTCAGGGGCTTTCTTT
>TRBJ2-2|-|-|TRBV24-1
CATSDGWSGELFF
TGTGCCACCAGTGATGGTTGGAGCGGGGAGCTGTTTTTT
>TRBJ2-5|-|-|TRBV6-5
CASSHRTVQETQYF
TGTGCCAGCAGTCACAGGACGGTGCAAGAGACCCAGTACTTC
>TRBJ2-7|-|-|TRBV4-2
CASSPSRIRSYEQYF
TGTGCCAGCAGCCCGTCCAGGATCCGGTCCTACGAGCAGTACTTC
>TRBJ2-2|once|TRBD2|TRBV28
CVAASGSNTGELFF
TGTGTTGCGGCTAGCGGGAGTAACACCGGGGAGCTGTTTTTT
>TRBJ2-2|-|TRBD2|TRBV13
CASSLGVASGSTGELFF
TGTGCCAGCAGCTTAGGCGTGGCTAGCGGGTCCACCGGGGAGCTGTTTTTT
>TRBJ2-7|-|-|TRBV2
CASSEVLLSIYEQYF
TGTGCCAGCAGTGAAGTCCTCCTGAGTATCTACGAGCAGTACTTC
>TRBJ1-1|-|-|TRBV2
CASSENRRNTEAFF
TGTGCCAGCAGTGAAAACAGGAGGAACACTGAAGCTTTCTTT
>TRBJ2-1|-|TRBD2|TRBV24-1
CATSEPGGNEQFF
TGTGCCACCAGCGAACCGGGAGGTAATGAGCAGTTCTTC
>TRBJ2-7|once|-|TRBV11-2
CASSSRTESEQYF
TGTGCCAGCAGCTCGAGGACAGAATCCGAGCAGTACTTC
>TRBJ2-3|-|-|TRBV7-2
CASSFRTDYYPRTDTQYF
TGTGCCAGCAGCTTTAGGACAGACTATTACCCTCGCACAGATACGCAGTATTTT
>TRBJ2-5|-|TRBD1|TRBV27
CASRQGQQILETQYF
TGTGCCAGCAGACAGGGACAGCAAATATTGGAGACCCAGTACTTC